The 19 T cell receptor beta chains in this list originate from one sample, sequenced in a study of radiotherapy plus CTLA-4 blockade in lung cancer. Here immunoSEQ multiplex PCR was the method, and the copy in TCRdb shows in-frame clones only, minus some. The profile shows 45,000 to 60,000 clones, roughly 83% of them singletons. This specimen was peripheral blood, taken from a patient treated with radiotherapy plus ipilimumab. Source of these receptors: a human donor with non-small cell lung cancer who had a complete response to radiotherapy plus ipilimumab.

The V gene is TRBV30, the J gene TRBJ1-2; 7 bases fit TRBD1. The CDR3 consists of 14 residues. The V segment lost 1 base and the J segment 1 base; nucleotides outside the gene matches: 3. Looked up from germline, CDR1 is GTSNPN and CDR2 is SVGIG (reference sequence). CDR3 protein: CAWSAGGNNYGYTF. In nucleotides, the CDR3 is TGTGCCTGGAGTGCAGGGGGGAATAACTATGGCTACACCTTC.

On this clone itself: The junction departs from the called germline gene at one end, perhaps through a read error. The chain employs TRBV7-9 and TRBJ1-1; 7 nucleotides align to TRBD1. From germline, CDR1 is SEHNR and CDR2 FQNEAQ (reference sequence). The CDR3 runs 13 residues. The CDR3 region has the DNA TGTGCCGGCAGCTTCCTCTTGACAGGGAGAGCTTTCTTT. Translation gives CAGSFLLTGRAFF.

This clone was recorded a few times. The V call is TRBV18, the J call TRBJ1-2; 8 bases agree with TRBD1. V lost 4 bases to trimming and J lost 8 bases; unmatched junction nucleotides: 9. Germline CDR1 KGHSH, CDR2 LQKENI. There are 14 residues in the CDR3. CDR3 nucleotide sequence: TGTGCCAGCTCACTTGGCGTACAGGGGGACGGCTACACCTTC. It codes for CASSLGVQGDGYTF.

The CDR3 coding sequence is TGTGCCAGCTCACCAGAGGGCGGGAACACTGAAGCTTTCTTT. Its protein product is CASSPEGGNTEAFF. This chain links TRBV18 with TRBJ1-1; D is unresolved. The CDR3 runs to 14 residues. Germline lookup yields CDR1 KGHSH and CDR2 LQKENI. V was trimmed by 2 bases and J by 1 base, leaving 8 bases between them.

The chain combines TRBV7-2 with TRBJ1-1, with TRBD1 identical over 11 bases. This CDR3 comprises 14 residues. V shed 5 bases, J shed 5 bases, and the junction held 4 bases outside the gene matches. Germline CDR1 reads SGHTA; CDR2 reads FQGNSA. CDR3 protein: CASSVDRGRTEAFF. CDR3 bases: TGTGCCAGCAGCGTGGACAGGGGGCGGACTGAAGCTTTCTTT. Complete variable domain (other parts from reference TRBV7-2 and TRBJ1-1): GAGVSQSPSNKVTEKGKDVELRCDPISGHTALYWYRQSLGQGLEFLIYFQGNSAPDKSGLPSDRFSAERTGGSVSTLTIQRTQQEDSAVYLCASSVDRGRTEAFFGQGTRLTVV.

The chain is built from TRBV5-1 and TRBJ2-6; TRBD1 aligns across 9 bases. The germline V gene has CDR1 SGHRS and CDR2 YFSETQ. Trimming removed 4 bases from V and 1 base from J; junction bases left unmatched: 9. The CDR3 loop spans 18 amino acids. CDR3 nucleotide sequence: TGCGCCAGCAGCCCACAGGGGGCGCCCAGATCTGGGGCCAACGTCCTGACTTTC. Translation gives CASSPQGAPRSGANVLTF.

The rearrangement uses TRBV5-4 and TRBJ1-2, with D possibly matching TRBD1 (5 bases). The germline V and J ends were trimmed by 4 bases and 1 base, with 14 bases remaining between them. The length of the CDR3 is 15 residues. From germline, CDR1 is SGHNT and CDR2 YYREEE (reference sequence). CDR3 nucleotides: TGTGCCAGCAGCGCGGGGACGGCCATTAACTATGGCTACACCTTC. Encoded protein: CASSAGTAINYGYTF.

CDR3 sequence: CASSPPSGIEQFF. The CDR3 nucleotides are TGTGCCAGCTCACCACCTAGCGGGATTGAGCAGTTCTTC. The rearrangement uses TRBV18 and TRBJ2-1, with TRBD2 identical over 8 bases. The CDR3 contains 13 residues. J lost 9 bases, V lost 0 bases, and 1 base had no gene match. CDR1 and CDR2 (germline): KGHSH, LQKENI. Full variable domain (rest looked up from reference TRBV18 and TRBJ2-1): NAGVMQNPRHLVRRRGQEARLRCSPMKGHSHVYWYRQLPEEGLKFMVYLQKENIIDESGMPKERFSAEFPKEGPSILRIQQVVRGDSAAYFCASSPPSGIEQFFGPGTRLTVL.

This clone came up a few times. This chain links TRBV30 with TRBJ1-6; D is unresolved. The CDR3 runs to 13 residues. The germline V gene has CDR1 GTSNPN and CDR2 SVGIG (reference sequence). The CDR3 DNA is TGTGCGGTGAGGAAGCGGGAGTATTCACCCCTCCACTTT. Amino acid sequence: CAVRKREYSPLHF.

This chain links TRBV5-6 with TRBJ2-3; no clear D. The CDR3 loop spans 15 amino acids. V dropped 3 bases and J dropped 3 bases, with 14 bases sitting between them. In germline, CDR1 is SGHDT, CDR2 YYEEEE. In nucleotides, the CDR3 is TGTGCCAGCAGCTCTCTCGGCTACAGTACAGATACGCAGTATTTT. Its protein product is CASSSLGYSTDTQYF.

The chain employs TRBV27 and TRBJ1-2, with 9 bases lining up with TRBD1. Germline V gene data show CDR1 as MNHEY and CDR2 as SMNVEV (reference sequence). The CDR3 length is 14 residues. After removal of 5 bases from V and 4 bases from J, the junction contained 5 bases not matched to a gene. The CDR3 sequence: CASSTGQGTYGYTF. DNA of the CDR3: TGTGCCAGCAGTACGGGACAGGGAACCTATGGCTACACCTTC.

This clone was counted a single time. The chain employs TRBV6-1 and TRBJ2-1; the match to TRBD2 covers 7 bases. Looked up from germline, CDR1 is MNHNS and CDR2 is SASEGT. V lost 5 bases and J lost 0; bases outside the gene matches: 1. The CDR3 sequence is 14 residues long. The CDR3 reads CASSRGDSYNEQFF. The CDR3 bases are TGTGCCAGCAGTCGGGGGGACTCCTACAATGAGCAGTTCTTC.

The chain employs TRBV5-1 and TRBJ1-3; D gene unclear. This CDR3 contains 16 residues. CDR1 is SGHRS and CDR2 is YFSETQ in the germline V gene. V was shortened by 0 bases and J by 3 bases, with 13 bases between the two germline ends. CDR3 nucleotide sequence: TGCGCCAGCAGCTTGGCCTCGGGATCAAGTGGAAACACCATATATTTT. Protein sequence: CASSLASGSSGNTIYF.

The chain recombines TRBV6-4 with TRBJ2-7, with 7 bases matching TRBD2. CDR1 MRHNA and CDR2 SNTAGT come from the germline V gene. This CDR3 has 15 amino acids. V shed 0 bases, J shed 3 bases, and the junction held 5 bases outside the gene matches. This chain's CDR3 is CASSDSNSGFYEQYV. CDR3 DNA: TGTGCCAGCAGTGACTCCAATAGCGGGTTCTACGAGCAGTACGTC.

The genes are TRBV6-1 and TRBJ1-3; unclear D gene. Germline V CDR1 and CDR2: MNHNS, SASEGT. The CDR3 totals 15 residues. V lost 1 base and J 0 bases, leaving 7 bases between the germline ends. The CDR3 DNA reads as TGTGCCAGCAGTGAAGGGAGCATCTCTGGAAACACCATATATTTT. Translated, it gives CASSEGSISGNTIYF.

The chain links TRBV27 to TRBJ2-1; no definite D call. The CDR3 covers 14 residues. Germline loops: CDR1 MNHEY, CDR2 SMNVEV (reference sequence). Deletions cut 0 bases from V and 0 bases from J, with 3 bases between. DNA for the CDR3: TGTGCCAGCAGTTTATCCCACTCCTACAATGAGCAGTTCTTC. It codes for CASSLSHSYNEQFF.

The rearrangement uses TRBV7-8 and TRBJ1-1; D ambiguous. Trimming stripped 1 base from V and 4 bases from J, with 10 bases between. The CDR3 is 14 amino acids. The germline V gene has CDR1 SGHVS and CDR2 FQNEAQ. DNA for the CDR3: TGTGCCAGCAGCTTAGTCGAGGGTAGCACTGAAGCTTTCTTT. Translated, it gives CASSLVEGSTEAFF.

The chain joins TRBV6-5 to TRBJ2-5; 9 bases line up with TRBD1. This CDR3 region has 14 residues. The junction had 6 bases not matched to a gene; V was cut back by 5 bases and J by 5 bases. Germline V CDR1 and CDR2: MNHEY, SVGAGI. CDR3 in amino acids: CASSPRTGEETQYF. In DNA form, the CDR3 reads TGTGCCAGCAGTCCCAGGACAGGGGAGGAGACCCAGTACTTC.

On this clone: Other nucleotide sequences from this sample produce the same CDR3. The rearrangement uses TRBV29-1 and TRBJ1-2; 9 positions agree with TRBD1. The germline gives CDR1 SQVTM, CDR2 ANQGSEA. This CDR3 spans 12 amino acids. J was trimmed by 5 bases and V by 4 bases; bases with no gene match: 2. The CDR3 region is CSVGGQGYGYTF. The CDR3 DNA sequence: TGCAGCGTTGGCGGACAGGGGTATGGCTACACCTTC.